A single sample is the source of the 16 T cell receptor beta chains below, sequenced in a study of T cells in Graves' hyperthyroidism and ophthalmopathy. Amplification targeted TCR beta CDR3 regions from RNA transcripts. The TCR CDR3 was amplified in a first-round RT-PCR using the HTBI primer set. TCRdb fed the multiplex PCR reads into MiXCR, producing one record per CDR3 protein. The sample shows a few hundred thousand distinct CDR3 sequences, roughly 23% of them seen only once. The specimen was blood. These receptors all come from a woman in her 70s with Graves' ophthalmopathy.

This sequence joins TRBV2 and TRBJ2-7; a possible D gene is TRBD1 (8 bases). V was trimmed by 5 bases and J by 3 bases, leaving 14 bases between them. Germline V gene data show CDR1 as SNHLY and CDR2 as FYNNEI. This CDR3 is built from 14 residues. The CDR3 reads CASSRTGRGYEQYF. As DNA, the CDR3 is TGTGCCAGCAGTAGGACAGGGAGGGGCTACGAGCAGTACTTC. Looking up the rest from reference TRBV2 and TRBJ2-7 gives the full variable domain: EPEVTQTPSHQVTQMGQEVILRCVPISNHLYFYWYRQILGQKVEFLVSFYNNEISEKSEIFDDQFSVERPDGSNFTLKIRSTKLEDSAMYFCASSRTGRGYEQYFGPGTRLTVT.

This sequence joins TRBV4-1 and TRBJ1-5; maybe TRBD1 (5 bases). Germline V CDR1 and CDR2: MGHRA, YSYEKL. CDR3 length: 15 residues. V lost 4 bases and J lost 5, with 15 bases in between. CDR3: CASSPGTERYQPQHF. In DNA, the CDR3 is TGCGCCAGCAGCCCCGGGACGGAGAGGTATCAGCCCCAGCATTTT.

This chain joins TRBV30 and TRBJ1-5; 7 bases map to TRBD1. Trimming removed 2 bases from V and 3 bases from J; junction bases left unmatched: 7. From germline, CDR1 is GTSNPN and CDR2 SVGIG (reference sequence). This CDR3 region has 15 residues. CDR3 DNA sequence: TGTGCCTGGAGTCAAAAGACAGGGTACAATCAGCCCCAGCATTTT. Protein product: CAWSQKTGYNQPQHF.

In its sample, this clonotype was seen many times. V and J are TRBV18 and TRBJ2-1; 8 nucleotides agree with TRBD2. The CDR3 is 15 amino acids. The germline V gene has CDR1 KGHSH and CDR2 LQKENI. The J segment lost 0 bases and the V segment lost 8 bases, leaving 6 bases of the junction unmatched. DNA for the CDR3: TGTGCCAGCAGCCCCGGGACTAGCTCCTACAATGAGCAGTTCTTC. It encodes CASSPGTSSYNEQFF.

The CDR3 bases are TGCGCCAGCATCCCTGTAGCCATCGGGACAGGGTCCTACGAGCAGTACTTC. Its protein product is CASIPVAIGTGSYEQYF. The J gene is TRBJ2-7, the V gene TRBV5-1, with 9 bases that match TRBD1. The germline V gene has CDR1 SGHRS and CDR2 YFSETQ. The V segment lost 6 bases and the J segment 1 base; nucleotides outside the gene matches: 14. The CDR3 contains 17 residues.

This chain uses TRBV6-2 or TRBV6-3 with TRBJ2-7; 7 bases align to TRBD1. The CDR3 has 14 amino acids. J lost 1 base, V lost 7 bases, and 7 bases had no gene match. Germline CDR1 and CDR2: MNHEY and SVGEGT. The CDR3 DNA reads TGTGCCAGCACCTTGACAGGGAGATCCTACGAGCAGTACTTC. This translates into CASTLTGRSYEQYF.

The rearrangement links TRBV20-1 to TRBJ1-6, with 8 positions matching TRBD1. Germline V gene lookup returns CDR1 DFQATT and CDR2 SNEGSKA (reference sequence). Germline trimming cut 6 bases from V and 13 bases from J; bases unmatched to any gene: 11. This CDR3 has 13 amino acids. Written as DNA, the CDR3 is TGCAGTGCGAGGGGACAGGCCTCAGCGCCCCTCCACTTT. Protein: CSARGQASAPLHF.

At least ten counts were recorded for this clonotype. The chain links TRBV11-2 to TRBJ2-5; the match to TRBD2 covers 9 bases. CDR1 is SGHAT and CDR2 is FQNNGV in the germline V gene. This CDR3 is built from 15 residues. V lost 3 bases to trimming and J lost 9 bases; unmatched junction nucleotides: 11. The CDR3 bases are TGTGCCAGCAGCTTCCTAGCGGGATCGACCGGGCCCCAGTACTTC. Its translation: CASSFLAGSTGPQYF. Full variable domain (remainder filled in from reference TRBV11-2 and TRBJ2-5): EAGVAQSPRYKIIEKRQSVAFWCNPISGHATLYWYQQILGQGPKLLIQFQNNGVVDDSQLPKDRFSAERLKGVDSTLKIQPAKLEDSAVYLCASSFLAGSTGPQYFGPGTRLLVL.

The chain is built from TRBV5-1 and TRBJ2-4, with 7 bases that match TRBD1. Looked up from germline, CDR1 is SGHRS and CDR2 is YFSETQ. CDR3 length: 12 amino acids. V gave up 4 bases and J gave up 12 bases; unmatched junction bases: 7. This CDR3 reads CASSTEQGNQYF. The CDR3 DNA is TGCGCCAGCAGCACAGAACAGGGGAATCAGTACTTC. Looking up the rest from reference TRBV5-1 and TRBJ2-4 gives the full variable domain: KAGVTQTPRYLIKTRGQQVTLSCSPISGHRSVSWYQQTPGQGLQFLFEYFSETQRNKGNFPGRFSGRQFSNSRSEMNVSTLELGDSALYLCASSTEQGNQYFGAGTRLSVL.

This clonotype was detected only a few times. V usage is TRBV19 and J usage is TRBJ1-3, with D uncertain. The germline V gene has CDR1 LNHDA and CDR2 SQIVND (reference sequence). Trimming removed 6 bases at V and 0 bases at J, with 12 bases between. The CDR3 is 15 residues long. Here the CDR3 DNA reads TGTGCCAGTAGAACGACGGTAATCTCTGGAAACACCATATATTTT. Amino acids: CASRTTVISGNTIYF.

Regarding this clonotype: Being one base from a much bigger clone, this may be a read error. The chain is built from TRBV15 and TRBJ2-1, with 13 bases aligning to TRBD2. V was pared by 8 bases and J by 7 bases, with 8 bases of the junction left unmatched. CDR3 length: 15 residues. CDR1 is LNHNV and CDR2 is YYDKDF in the germline V gene (reference sequence). The DNA of the CDR3 is TGTGCCACCGGCACCCGACTAGCGGGAGGTAATGAGCAGTTCTTC. The encoded protein is CATGTRLAGGNEQFF.

The chain is built from TRBV3-1 and TRBJ2-1; unclear D gene. The V gene's germline CDR1 is LGHDT and CDR2 YNNKEL (reference sequence). This CDR3 is 15 amino acids long. The ends were cut back, 2 bases at V and 0 bases at J, with 8 bases in the middle. CDR3 amino acids: CASSQSLSSYNEQFF. CDR3 coding DNA: TGTGCCAGCAGCCAAAGCCTCAGCTCCTACAATGAGCAGTTCTTC.

The chain employs TRBV5-6 and TRBJ1-2, with D possibly being TRBD1 (5 bases). The V end was cut by 3 bases, the J end by 8 bases, with 14 bases between. Germline loops: CDR1 SGHDT, CDR2 YYEEEE. The CDR3 spans 13 residues. CDR3 nucleotide sequence: TGTGCCAGCAGCTACGACAGTTATGGGGGCTACACCTTC. This sequence encodes CASSYDSYGGYTF.

This chain uses TRBV14 with TRBJ1-1; 7 nucleotides match TRBD1. In germline, CDR1 is SGHDN, CDR2 FVKESK. V lost 5 bases to trimming and J lost 4 bases; unmatched junction nucleotides: 7. The CDR3 is made up of 14 amino acids. CDR3 coding DNA: TGTGCCAGCAGCAGGACAGGAGGGAGCACTGAAGCTTTCTTT. Translation gives CASSRTGGSTEAFF.

The chain is built from TRBV27 and TRBJ2-4, with D perhaps TRBD2 (6 bases). The V end lost 3 bases, the J end lost 6 bases, and 12 bases lay between the germline ends. CDR3 length equals 14 residues. Germline CDR1 and CDR2: MNHEY and SMNVEV (reference sequence). CDR3 sequence (DNA): TGTGCCAGCAGTTTGGTAGGAGGGGCAAACATTCAGTACTTC. Protein sequence: CASSLVGGANIQYF.

This clonotype was seen many times. The J gene is TRBJ1-2, the V gene TRBV2; D is ambiguous. This CDR3 is 12 amino acids long. The V end was cut by 8 bases, the J end by 2 bases, with 9 bases between. The germline V gene encodes CDR1 SNHLY and CDR2 FYNNEI. CDR3 sequence: CASGRQNYGYTF. The CDR3 DNA reads TGTGCCAGCGGAAGGCAGAACTATGGCTACACCTTC.